Each of the 28 T cell receptor beta chains below was sequenced from the same sample in a study of Tregs in tolerant kidney transplant recipients. Sequencing used immunoSEQ multiplex PCR; TCRdb keeps in-frame clones, though not all of them. This sample yields about 69,000 clones, of which approximately 88% are seen a single time; about 0.36% belongs to the top ten. The specimen was CD4+ T cells from blood, collected before the transplant. These receptors all stem from a human donor who received a combined kidney and bone marrow transplant.

The rearrangement links TRBV20-1 to TRBJ2-3, with no clear D. V lost 2 bases and J lost 4, with 4 bases in between. The CDR3 totals 11 residues. CDR1 and CDR2 from the germline V gene are DFQATT and SNEGSKA (reference sequence). CDR3 DNA sequence: TGCAGTGCTAGATTCGCAGATACGCAGTATTTT. Translated, it gives CSARFADTQYF.

The genes are TRBV6-5 and TRBJ1-3; tentative D call: TRBD1 (5 bases). CDR3 length equals 13 residues. Germline loops: CDR1 MNHEY, CDR2 SVGAGI. V was pared by 5 bases and J by 4 bases, with 9 bases between. CDR3 in DNA: TGTGCCAGCAGTGGGGGGGGAGGAAACACCATATATTTT. This gives the protein CASSGGGGNTIYF.

This clone was seen just once. This chain links TRBV5-1 with TRBJ2-3; D gene ambiguous. Trimming took 0 bases from V and 2 from J, leaving 7 bases between them. The CDR3 extends over 14 amino acids. Germline CDR1 is SGHRS and CDR2 is YFSETQ. The CDR3: CASSLAESTDTQYF. CDR3 bases: TGCGCCAGCAGCTTGGCGGAGTCCACAGATACGCAGTATTTT.

This clone was found once. The chain carries TRBV6-5 and TRBJ1-5; 7 bases line up with TRBD1. Trimming cost V 6 bases and J 7 bases; bases outside gene matches: 6. There are 13 residues in the CDR3. CDR1 is MNHEY, CDR2 SVGAGI, per germline. CDR3 nucleotide sequence: TGTGCCAGCAGCATGGACAGGTCACAGCCCCAGCATTTT. It specifies CASSMDRSQPQHF.

The rearrangement uses TRBV5-4 and TRBJ2-3; 9 positions match TRBD2. CDR1 and CDR2 from the germline V gene are SGHNT and YYREEE (reference sequence). This CDR3 has 16 residues. V lost 4 bases, J lost 4 bases, and 10 bases stayed unmatched. The CDR3 sequence is CASSLGSGRQADTQYF. CDR3 bases: TGTGCCAGCAGCCTTGGGAGCGGGAGGCAGGCAGATACGCAGTATTTT.

V is TRBV10-1 and J is TRBJ2-7; a weak D match, TRBD1 (6 bases). This CDR3 comprises 13 residues. Trimming shortened V by 6 bases and J by 3 bases, and 12 bases separated the two germline ends. CDR1 and CDR2 from the germline V gene are WNHNN and SYGVQD (reference sequence). The CDR3 loop reads CASRVTGRYEQYF. In DNA form, the CDR3 reads TGCGCCAGCAGGGTCACAGGGCGCTACGAGCAGTACTTC.

This chain connects TRBV5-1 to TRBJ2-5; 7 bases fit TRBD2. CDR3 length: 14 residues. The germline gives CDR1 SGHRS, CDR2 YFSETQ. Trimming removed 4 bases from V and 3 bases from J; junction bases left unmatched: 6. Written as DNA, the CDR3 is TGCGCCAGCAGCAGTTCTAGCGGAAAAGAGACCCAGTACTTC. Translated, it gives CASSSSSGKETQYF.

The CDR3 nucleotides are TGTGCCAGCAGCTTAGAAGCGGGACAAGAGACCCAGTACTTC. Amino acid sequence: CASSLEAGQETQYF. The chain is built from TRBV7-9 and TRBJ2-5, with 7 bases fitting TRBD2. Losses at the gene ends were 1 base for V and 2 bases for J; bases not matched to a gene: 1. The V gene's germline CDR1 is SEHNR and CDR2 FQNEAQ (reference sequence). The CDR3 has 14 residues.

The chain recombines TRBV30 with TRBJ2-6, with D hard to call. The CDR3 contains 14 residues. Germline lookup yields CDR1 GTSNPN and CDR2 SVGIG (reference sequence). V gave up 1 base and J gave up 0 bases, with 4 bases separating them. The CDR3 region has the DNA TGTGCCTGGAGTGACAGCTCTGGGGCCAACGTCCTGACTTTC. Protein: CAWSDSSGANVLTF.

The chain is built from TRBV2 and TRBJ1-4; D gene uncertain. Germline CDR1 and CDR2: SNHLY and FYNNEI. Trimming removed 2 bases from V and 8 bases from J, with 9 bases in between. CDR3 length: 13 residues. The CDR3: CASSELGREKLFF. The CDR3 DNA follows: TGTGCCAGCAGTGAACTGGGCAGGGAAAAACTGTTTTTT.

This CDR3 reads CASSVQQGITEAFF. In DNA, the CDR3 is TGTGCCAGCAGTGTACAACAGGGGATCACTGAAGCTTTCTTT. The chain uses TRBV6-1 and TRBJ1-1; TRBD1 matches at 7 bases. Germline values: CDR1 MNHNS, CDR2 SASEGT. The J segment lost 4 bases and the V segment lost 4 bases, leaving 6 bases of the junction unmatched. The CDR3 contains 14 residues.

This rearrangement joins TRBV4-1 to TRBJ2-7, with TRBD2 matching 7 bases. The CDR3 loop spans 14 amino acids. Germline lookup yields CDR1 MGHRA and CDR2 YSYEKL. Germline trimming cut 1 base from V and 4 bases from J; bases unmatched to any gene: 4. The CDR3 sequence is CASSQGVREYEQYF. Here the CDR3 DNA reads TGCGCCAGCAGCCAAGGGGTGCGGGAGTACGAGCAGTACTTC.

Only one count was recorded for this clone. V usage is TRBV28 and J usage is TRBJ2-3; a possible D gene is TRBD1 (6 bases). V lost 7 bases and J 0 bases, leaving 14 bases between the germline ends. Germline CDR1 is MDHEN and CDR2 is SYDVKM. The CDR3 has 15 residues. This chain's CDR3 is CASTLQGLSTDTQYF. CDR3 DNA sequence: TGTGCCAGCACCCTACAGGGTTTAAGCACAGATACGCAGTATTTT.

This chain joins TRBV6-5 and TRBJ1-5, with TRBD1 as a possible D gene (5 bases). The germline V and J ends were trimmed by 7 bases and 0 bases, with 13 bases remaining between them. The CDR3 is made up of 15 amino acids. Germline V gene sequence: CDR1 MNHEY, CDR2 SVGAGI. The CDR3 nucleotides are TGTGCCAGCAAGTTCCGACAGACTAGCAATCAGCCCCAGCATTTT. Translated, it gives CASKFRQTSNQPQHF.

The chain couples TRBV2 to TRBJ2-4, with 10 positions matching TRBD1. V shed 6 bases and J 7 bases; nucleotides not matched to a gene: 6. Germline V gives CDR1 SNHLY, CDR2 FYNNEI. This CDR3 region has 14 residues. The DNA for the CDR3 is TGTGCCAGCAGCCGGGGGACAGGGGCGAACATTCAGTACTTC. The encoded protein is CASSRGTGANIQYF.

This clone was counted once. V and J are TRBV18 and TRBJ2-7, with a weak D call TRBD1 (6 bases). With 4 bases removed from V and 1 base from J, the gap between germline ends came to 11 bases. The CDR3 has 14 amino acids. Germline CDR1 and CDR2: KGHSH and LQKENI. CDR3 protein: CASSQTGVSYEQYF. CDR3 coding DNA: TGTGCCAGCTCACAGACAGGAGTATCCTACGAGCAGTACTTC. Supplemented by reference TRBV18 and TRBJ2-7, the full variable domain reads NAGVMQNPRHLVRRRGQEARLRCSPMKGHSHVYWYRQLPEEGLKFMVYLQKENIIDESGMPKERFSAEFPKEGPSILRIQQVVRGDSAAYFCASSQTGVSYEQYFGPGTRLTVT.

V is TRBV9 and J is TRBJ2-1; 8 bases are a match to TRBD2. The J segment lost 4 bases and the V segment lost 0 bases, leaving 9 bases of the junction unmatched. Per germline, CDR1 SGDLS and CDR2 YYNGEE. The CDR3 extends over 17 amino acids. As DNA, the CDR3 is TGTGCCAGCAGCGTAGGGATGGCGGGAGGACCTTACAATGAGCAGTTCTTC. As protein: CASSVGMAGGPYNEQFF. Combining the CDR3 with reference TRBV9 and TRBJ2-1 gives the whole variable domain DSGVTQTPKHLITATGQRVTLRCSPRSGDLSVYWYQQSLDQGLQFLIQYYNGEERAKGNILERFSAQQFPDLHSELNLSSLELGDSALYFCASSVGMAGGPYNEQFFGPGTRLTVL.

V gene TRBV29-1 combines with J gene TRBJ1-1, with TRBD1 matching 9 bases. This CDR3 is built from 14 residues. Germline loops: CDR1 SQVTM, CDR2 ANQGSEA. V gave up 6 bases and J gave up 1 base; unmatched junction bases: 6. CDR3 DNA: TGCAGCGTCGGGGGGGACAGGGAGAACACTGAAGCTTTCTTT. Its translation is CSVGGDRENTEAFF.

The chain recombines TRBV5-4 with TRBJ1-4, with 10 bases aligning to TRBD1. The germline V gene has CDR1 SGHNT and CDR2 YYREEE (reference sequence). J was trimmed by 7 bases and V by 3 bases; bases with no gene match: 6. The CDR3 length is 15 residues. CDR3 amino acids: CASSYRQGAGEKLFF. CDR3 bases: TGTGCCAGCAGCTATAGACAGGGGGCTGGTGAAAAACTGTTTTTT. The full variable domain, with the rest looked up from reference TRBV5-4 and TRBJ1-4, is ETGVTQSPTHLIKTRGQQVTLRCSSQSGHNTVSWYQQALGQGPQFIFQYYREEENGRGNFPPRFSGLQFPNYSSELNVNALELDDSALYLCASSYRQGAGEKLFFGSGTQLSVL.

J is TRBJ2-1 and V is TRBV7-3, with 8 bases matching TRBD1. Germline V gene data show CDR1 as SGHTA and CDR2 as FQGTGA. V shed 6 bases, J shed 2 bases, and the junction held 12 bases outside the gene matches. The CDR3 is made up of 17 amino acids. This CDR3 reads CASSFRGDRRTYNEQFF. The CDR3 DNA follows: TGTGCCAGCAGTTTCCGCGGGGACAGGAGAACCTACAATGAGCAGTTCTTC.

The V gene is TRBV27, the J gene TRBJ2-4; D might be TRBD2 (6 bases). Trimming shortened V by 4 bases and J by 0 bases, and 10 bases separated the two germline ends. This CDR3 region has 15 residues. Germline V CDR1 and CDR2: MNHEY, SMNVEV (reference sequence). The CDR3 DNA is TGTGCCAGCAGTTCGGCGGGGCTAGCCAAAAACATTCAGTACTTC. It translates to CASSSAGLAKNIQYF.

This clone has ten or more counts. The V call is TRBV6-1, the J call TRBJ2-7; 9 nucleotides line up with TRBD2. J lost 3 bases, V lost 2 bases, and 5 bases had no gene match. From germline, CDR1 is MNHNS and CDR2 SASEGT. CDR3 length: 15 residues. The CDR3 loop reads CASSEFPSGNYEQYF. DNA of the CDR3: TGTGCCAGCAGTGAATTCCCTAGCGGGAACTACGAGCAGTACTTC.

This clone was counted between two and nine times. This chain uses TRBV2 with TRBJ2-1, with 9 positions matching TRBD1. Germline CDR1 is SNHLY and CDR2 is FYNNEI. The ends lost 1 base at V and 8 bases at J; junction bases unmatched: 6. The CDR3 sequence is 15 residues long. The CDR3 bases are TGTGCCAGCAGTGAAGGACAGGACAGGGGCGATGAGCAGTTCTTC. Translating gives CASSEGQDRGDEQFF.

The V call is TRBV29-1, the J call TRBJ1-3, with TRBD1 matching 11 bases. The V gene end was trimmed by 6 bases and the J gene end by 2 bases; junction bases not matched to a gene: 3. Germline V gene lookup returns CDR1 SQVTM and CDR2 ANQGSEA. The CDR3 length is 14 residues. The CDR3 region is CSVGQGAAGNTIYF. CDR3 DNA: TGCAGCGTCGGACAGGGGGCGGCTGGAAACACCATATATTTT.

The chain is built from TRBV28 and TRBJ2-7; perhaps TRBD1 as D (6 bases). Trimming pared 6 bases from V and 5 bases from J, leaving 14 bases between. Germline lookup yields CDR1 MDHEN and CDR2 SYDVKM. This CDR3 spans 13 amino acids. The CDR3 protein is CASRSGAGDEQYF. The CDR3 coding sequence is TGTGCCAGCAGATCAGGGGCCGGGGACGAGCAGTACTTC.

CDR3 nucleotide sequence: TGTGCCAGCAGCAGCAGGGGGAACACTGAAGCTTTCTTT. Protein product: CASSSRGNTEAFF. This sequence joins TRBV11-3 and TRBJ1-1; tentatively, D is TRBD1 (6 bases). The CDR3 loop spans 13 amino acids. V was cut by 5 bases and J by 1 base, with 8 bases left in between. Germline V gene sequence: CDR1 SGHNT, CDR2 YENEEA.

CDR3 sequence: CASSPTGPTEAFF. The CDR3 region has the DNA TGTGCCAGCAGCCCTACGGGTCCGACTGAAGCTTTCTTT. V usage is TRBV28 and J usage is TRBJ1-1; D unresolved. CDR1 and CDR2 (germline): MDHEN, SYDVKM. The germline V and J ends were trimmed by 6 bases and 5 bases, with 13 bases remaining between them. This CDR3 contains 13 residues.

The chain recombines TRBV25-1 with TRBJ1-2; perhaps TRBD1 as D (6 bases). Trimming removed 2 bases at V and 5 bases at J, with 9 bases between. Germline V lookup: CDR1 MGHDK, CDR2 SYGVNS. The CDR3 runs to 13 residues. CDR3 residues: CASSEPGEYGYTF. The CDR3 DNA sequence: TGTGCCAGCAGTGAACCAGGGGAGTATGGCTACACCTTC.